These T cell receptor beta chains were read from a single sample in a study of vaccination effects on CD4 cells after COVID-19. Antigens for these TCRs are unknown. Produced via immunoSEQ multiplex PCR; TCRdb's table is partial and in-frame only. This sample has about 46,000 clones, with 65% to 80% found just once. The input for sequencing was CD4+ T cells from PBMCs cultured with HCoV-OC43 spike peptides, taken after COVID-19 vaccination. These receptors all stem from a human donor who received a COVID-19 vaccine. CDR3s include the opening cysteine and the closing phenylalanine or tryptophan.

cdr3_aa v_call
CASTGLADHNEQFF TRBV2
CASSEGSYNEQFF TRBV6-1
CASRKTGSGNTIYF TRBV6-5
CASSPGQGGYEQYF TRBV6-5
CASSPLDTDTQYF TRBV18
CASSLSSGGINEQYF TRBV11-2
CASSFGYEGYEQYF TRBV5-1
CAWSRGGRQPQHF TRBV30
CASSQEVRGNEQFF TRBV4-2
CASSPPFRGASTGELFF TRBV18
CASSHLNQPQHF TRBV7-9
CASSQDHTWTTSGIYNEQFF TRBV4-2
CSVDPGASGYTF TRBV29-1
CASSLRLAGDGEQYF TRBV11-1
CAWATRGHNKIYEQYF TRBV30
CSATHPTPNTEAFF TRBV29-1
CASSHSRTEQYF TRBV14
CASKFSQGTNEKLFF TRBV2
CATSASGSLDEQFF TRBV24-1
CASSPQVQGVFGYTF TRBV6-5
CASSQSGSGEQFF TRBV3-1/TRBV3-2
CASSLAGGTYEQYF TRBV3-1/TRBV3-2
CASSLERLAVSYNEQFF TRBV11-3
CAISDSTGTDTQYF TRBV10-3
CASSEAPGGSYEQYF TRBV6-1
CALIRDSGNEKLFF TRBV30
CASSGGTVYEQYF TRBV5-1
CASSSDRVSGELFF TRBV7-7